This T cell receptor beta chain was sequenced for a study of blood T cell repertoires in COVID-19. Overall study context: Samples of COVID-19 (acute and convalescent) were obtained from the United States, Italy and Spain.

In the original workflow: Reference gene primer amplification gave estimated nucleated cell counts. Libraries were prepared by immunoSEQ multiplex PCR; TCRdb keeps only in-frame clonotypes and omits some of them. The DNA was the basis for D and trimming; V, J and clone size are from that table. Of 200,000 to 250,000 clones listed, 86% are singletons. This CDR3 is 14 amino acids long. In germline, CDR1 is LGHNA, CDR2 YSLEER. Trimming took off 0 bases at V and 2 bases at J, with 8 bases between the two ends. This TCR came from a woman aged 45 to 65 with COVID-19, enrolled during active disease. The rearrangement links TRBV4-3 to TRBJ2-7; the D is unclear. Sequenced material: peripheral blood. The CDR3 DNA reads TGCGCCAGCAGCCAAGATTTGGGCCCCTACGAGCAGTACTTC. The encoded protein is CASSQDLGPYEQYF.